This T cell receptor (beta chain) was sequenced during a study of CD8+ T cells in alopecia areata. In regard to this clone: The antigen remains undetermined.

The study, taken as a whole, reports: Lesional scalp exceeded normal scalp in clonality, especially in alopecia totalis/universalis. Normal skin's resident alphabeta T cells are also sequenced in scalp samples.

Sequencing used cDNA as its template, made by extracting RNA and reverse transcribing it. Only in-frame clones appear in the TCRdb table, and some are missing; sequencing was by immunoSEQ multiplex PCR. The profile shows about 200,000 clones, 50% to 60% of them singletons. This sample's treatment: oral pan-JAK inhibitor, 5-10 mg twice daily. Sorting separated CD4+ and CD8+ T cells out of PBMCs. From germline, CDR1 is MGHDK and CDR2 SYGVNS. This CDR3 region has 15 residues. Germline trimming cut 2 bases from V and 6 bases from J; bases unmatched to any gene: 9. This chain uses TRBV25-1 with TRBJ2-5; 7 bases agree with TRBD2. This TCR was sampled from a human donor with alopecia areata. The sample was CD4+ T cells sorted from blood, taken at week 4, from a patient treated with tofacitinib. The CDR3 region is CASSERSGAAQTQYF. The CDR3 DNA reads as TGTGCCAGCAGTGAACGAAGCGGGGCTGCACAGACCCAGTACTTC.